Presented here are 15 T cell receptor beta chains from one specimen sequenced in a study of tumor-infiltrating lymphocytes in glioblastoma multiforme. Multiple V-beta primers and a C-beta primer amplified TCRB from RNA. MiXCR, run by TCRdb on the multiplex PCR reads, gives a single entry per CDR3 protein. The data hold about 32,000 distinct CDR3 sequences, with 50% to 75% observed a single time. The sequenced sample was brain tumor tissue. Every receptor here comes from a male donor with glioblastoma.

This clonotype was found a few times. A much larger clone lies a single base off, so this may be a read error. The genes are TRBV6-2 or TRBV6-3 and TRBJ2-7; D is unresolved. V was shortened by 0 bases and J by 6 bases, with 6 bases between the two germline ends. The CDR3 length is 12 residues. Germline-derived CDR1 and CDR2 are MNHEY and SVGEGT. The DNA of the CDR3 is TGTGCCAGCAGTTACTCATCGGCCGAGCAGTACTTC. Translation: CASSYSSAEQYF.

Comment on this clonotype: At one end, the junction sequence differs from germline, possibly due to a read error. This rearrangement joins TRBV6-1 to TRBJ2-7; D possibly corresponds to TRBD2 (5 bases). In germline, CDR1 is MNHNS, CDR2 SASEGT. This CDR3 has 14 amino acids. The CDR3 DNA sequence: TGTGCCAGCAGTGAAATCGGCGGAGGCCACGAGCCGTACTTC. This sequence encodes CASSEIGGGHEPYF.

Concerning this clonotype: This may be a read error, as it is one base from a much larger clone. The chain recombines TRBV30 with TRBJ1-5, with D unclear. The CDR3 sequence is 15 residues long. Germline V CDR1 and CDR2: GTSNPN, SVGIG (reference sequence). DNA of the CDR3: TGTGCCTGGAGTAAGGGAGCGAGGGTTAATCAGCTCCAGCATTTT. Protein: CAWSKGARVNQLQHF.

CDR3 amino acids: CASSQENSYYNEQFF. The CDR3 coding sequence is TGCGCCAGCAGCCAAGAAAACAGCTATTACAATGAGCAGTTCTTC. This chain uses TRBV4-1 with TRBJ2-1; D is unresolved. Trimming stripped 0 bases from V and 4 bases from J, with 10 bases between. The germline V gene encodes CDR1 MGHRA and CDR2 YSYEKL. The CDR3 is 15 amino acids.

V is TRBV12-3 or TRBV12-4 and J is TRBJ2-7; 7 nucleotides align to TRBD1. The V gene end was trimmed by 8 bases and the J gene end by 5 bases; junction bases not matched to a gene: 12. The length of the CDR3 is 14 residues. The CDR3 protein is CASSGQEVSDEQYF. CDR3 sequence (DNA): TGTGCCAGCTCAGGACAGGAGGTTAGCGACGAGCAGTACTTC.

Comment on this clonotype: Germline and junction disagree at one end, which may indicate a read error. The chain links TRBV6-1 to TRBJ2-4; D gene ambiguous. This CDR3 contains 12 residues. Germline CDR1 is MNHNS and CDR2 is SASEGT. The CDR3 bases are TGTGCCAGCAGTTCGGGTAGGAGCACTCTAGGATTC. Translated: CASSSGRSTLGF.

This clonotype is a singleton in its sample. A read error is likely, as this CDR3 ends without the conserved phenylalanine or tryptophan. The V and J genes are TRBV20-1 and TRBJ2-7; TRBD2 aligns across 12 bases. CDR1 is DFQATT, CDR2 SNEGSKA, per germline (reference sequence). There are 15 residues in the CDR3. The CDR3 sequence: CIARGLAGGLYEQYL. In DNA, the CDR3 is TGCATTGCTAGAGGGCTAGCGGGAGGGTTGTACGAGCAGTACTTA.

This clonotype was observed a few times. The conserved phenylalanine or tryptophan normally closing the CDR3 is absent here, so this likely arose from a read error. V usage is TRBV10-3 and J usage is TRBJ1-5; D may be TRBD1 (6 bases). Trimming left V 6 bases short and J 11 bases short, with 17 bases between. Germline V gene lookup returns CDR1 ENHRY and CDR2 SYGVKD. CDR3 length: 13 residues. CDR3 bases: TGTGCCATCAGCGAGACAGGTCAGGGGTCCCAGCATATT. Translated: CAISETGQGSQHI.

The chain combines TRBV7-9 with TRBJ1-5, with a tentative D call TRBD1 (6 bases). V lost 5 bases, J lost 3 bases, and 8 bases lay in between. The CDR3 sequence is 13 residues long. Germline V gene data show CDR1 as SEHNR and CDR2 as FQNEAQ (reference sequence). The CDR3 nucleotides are TGTGCCAGCAGCCGGGACAACAATCAGCCCCAGCATTTT. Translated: CASSRDNNQPQHF.

CDR3 sequence reads: CASSHDRTGGRIGYTF. CDR3 DNA: TGTGCCAGCAGCCATGATAGGACAGGTGGGCGTATTGGCTACACCTTC. This sequence joins TRBV4-2 and TRBJ1-2, with 7 positions matching TRBD1. V shed 3 bases and J 7 bases; nucleotides not matched to a gene: 14. This CDR3 is built from 16 residues. Germline CDR1 and CDR2: LGHNA and YNFKEQ.

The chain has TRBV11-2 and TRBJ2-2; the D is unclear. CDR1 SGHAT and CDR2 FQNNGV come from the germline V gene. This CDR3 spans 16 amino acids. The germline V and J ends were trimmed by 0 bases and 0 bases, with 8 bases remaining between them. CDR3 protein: CASSLDLPPNTGELFF. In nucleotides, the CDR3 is TGTGCCAGCAGCTTAGATCTCCCTCCGAACACCGGGGAGCTGTTTTTT.

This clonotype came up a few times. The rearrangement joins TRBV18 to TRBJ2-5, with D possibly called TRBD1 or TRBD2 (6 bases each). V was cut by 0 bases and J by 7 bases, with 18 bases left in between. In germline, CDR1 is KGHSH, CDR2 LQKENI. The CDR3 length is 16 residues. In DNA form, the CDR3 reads TGTGCCAGCTCACCACCGGGGAGGACAGCCTCAGGGACCCAGTACTTC. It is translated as CASSPPGRTASGTQYF.

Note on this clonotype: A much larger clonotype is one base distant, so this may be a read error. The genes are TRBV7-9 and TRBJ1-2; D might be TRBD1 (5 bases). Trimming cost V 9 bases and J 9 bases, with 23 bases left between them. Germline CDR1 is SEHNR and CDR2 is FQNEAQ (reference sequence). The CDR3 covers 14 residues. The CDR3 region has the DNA TGTGCCAGTTCCTACCCGACAGCTCAATCTTGCTACACCTTC. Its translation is CASSYPTAQSCYTF. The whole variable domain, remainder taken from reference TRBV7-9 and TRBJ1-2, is DTGVSQNPRHKITKRGQNVTFRCDPISEHNRLYWYRQTLGQGPEFLTYFQNEAQLEKSRLLSDRFSAERPKGSFSTLEIQRTEQGDSAMYLCASSYPTAQSCYTFGSGTRLTVV.

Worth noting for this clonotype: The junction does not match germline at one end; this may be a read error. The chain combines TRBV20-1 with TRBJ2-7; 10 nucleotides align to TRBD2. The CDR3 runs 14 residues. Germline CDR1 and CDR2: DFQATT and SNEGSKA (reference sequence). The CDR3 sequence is CIAMRTSGSYEQYF. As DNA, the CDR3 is TGCATTGCTATGAGGACTAGCGGCTCTTACGAGCAGTACTTC.

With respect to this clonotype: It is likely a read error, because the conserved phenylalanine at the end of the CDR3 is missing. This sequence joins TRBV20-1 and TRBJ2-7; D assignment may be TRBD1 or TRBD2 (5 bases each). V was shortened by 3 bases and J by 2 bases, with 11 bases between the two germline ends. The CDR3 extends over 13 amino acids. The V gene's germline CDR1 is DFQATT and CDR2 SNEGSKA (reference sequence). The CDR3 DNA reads TGCAGTGCTAGGGGGGTCCTCACCTACGAGCAGTACCTG. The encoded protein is CSARGVLTYEQYL.